This T cell receptor beta chain was documented in a study of PD-L1 blockade in urothelial cancer. Study context: The number of prior chemotherapy regimens per patient was 0 to 3.

The CDR3 covers 12 residues. Germline assignment: CDR1 GTSNPN and CDR2 SVGIG (reference sequence). V lost 0 bases to trimming and J lost 2 bases, with 2 bases between them. TCRdb keeps only in-frame clones here, not all; method: immunoSEQ multiplex PCR. The top ten hold around 15% of the sample, which has under 900 clones, approximately 40% seen once. The chain combines TRBV30 with TRBJ1-3; D is unclear. This sequence was found in a woman aged 80 or over with urothelial cancer. Sequencing used tumor tissue, obtained before atezolizumab (anti-PD-L1) treatment. The CDR3 bases are TGTGCCTGGAGTGTACCTGGAAACACCATATATTTT. Encoded protein: CAWSVPGNTIYF. Variable domain in full (rest from reference TRBV30 and TRBJ1-3): SQTIHQWPATLVQPVGSPLSLECTVEGTSNPNLYWYRQAAGRGLQLLFYSVGIGQISSEVPQNLSASRPQDRQFILSSKKLLLSDSGFYLCAWSVPGNTIYFGEGSWLTVV.